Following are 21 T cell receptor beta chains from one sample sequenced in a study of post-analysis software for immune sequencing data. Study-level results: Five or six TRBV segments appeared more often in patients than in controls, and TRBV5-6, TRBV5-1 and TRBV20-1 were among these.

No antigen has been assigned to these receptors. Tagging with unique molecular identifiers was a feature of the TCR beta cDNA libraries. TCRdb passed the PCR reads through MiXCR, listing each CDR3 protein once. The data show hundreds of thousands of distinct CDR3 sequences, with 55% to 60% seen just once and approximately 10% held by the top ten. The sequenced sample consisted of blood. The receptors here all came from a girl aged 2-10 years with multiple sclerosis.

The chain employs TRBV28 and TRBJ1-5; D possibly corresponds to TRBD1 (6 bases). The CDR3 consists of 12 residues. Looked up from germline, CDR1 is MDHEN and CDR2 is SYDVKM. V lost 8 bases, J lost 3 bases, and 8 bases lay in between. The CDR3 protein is CASRQANQPQHF. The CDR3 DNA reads TGTGCCAGCCGACAGGCCAATCAGCCCCAGCATTTT.

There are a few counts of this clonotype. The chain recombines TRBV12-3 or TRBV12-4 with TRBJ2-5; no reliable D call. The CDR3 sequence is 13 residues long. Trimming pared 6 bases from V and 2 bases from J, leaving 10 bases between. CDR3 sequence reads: CASRPDWQETQYF. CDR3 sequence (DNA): TGTGCCAGCAGGCCAGACTGGCAAGAGACCCAGTACTTC.

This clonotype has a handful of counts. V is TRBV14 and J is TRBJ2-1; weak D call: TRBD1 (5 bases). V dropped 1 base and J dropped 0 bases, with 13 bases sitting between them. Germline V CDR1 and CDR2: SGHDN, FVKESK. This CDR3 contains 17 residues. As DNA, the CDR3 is TGTGCCAGCAGCCAAGGGGGCGGTCCGAGCTCCTACAATGAGCAGTTCTTC. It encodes CASSQGGGPSSYNEQFF. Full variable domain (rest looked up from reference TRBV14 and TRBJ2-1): EAGVTQFPSHSVIEKGQTVTLRCDPISGHDNLYWYRRVMGKEIKFLLHFVKESKQDESGMPNNRFLAERTGGTYSTLKVQPAELEDSGVYFCASSQGGGPSSYNEQFFGPGTRLTVL.

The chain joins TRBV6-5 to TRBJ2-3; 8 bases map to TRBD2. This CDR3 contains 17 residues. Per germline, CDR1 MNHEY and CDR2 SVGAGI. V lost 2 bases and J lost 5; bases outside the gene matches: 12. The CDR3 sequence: CASSYTFQRGPQDTQYF. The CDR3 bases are TGTGCCAGCAGTTACACGTTCCAGCGGGGGCCTCAAGATACGCAGTATTTT.

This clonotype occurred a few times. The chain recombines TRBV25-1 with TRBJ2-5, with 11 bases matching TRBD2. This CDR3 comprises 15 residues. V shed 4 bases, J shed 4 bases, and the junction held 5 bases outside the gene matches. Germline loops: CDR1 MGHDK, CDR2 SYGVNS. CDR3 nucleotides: TGTGCCAGCAGTGGTAGCGGGGGGGCCAGAGAGACCCAGTACTTC. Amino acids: CASSGSGGARETQYF.

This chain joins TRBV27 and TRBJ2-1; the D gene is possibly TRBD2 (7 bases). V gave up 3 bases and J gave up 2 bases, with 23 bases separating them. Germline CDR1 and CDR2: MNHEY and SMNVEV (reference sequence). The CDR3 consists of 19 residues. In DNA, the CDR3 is TGTGCCAGCAGTTTCTTGAGGGGGGGATATGAGGGCCCCTACAATGAGCAGTTCTTC. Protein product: CASSFLRGGYEGPYNEQFF.

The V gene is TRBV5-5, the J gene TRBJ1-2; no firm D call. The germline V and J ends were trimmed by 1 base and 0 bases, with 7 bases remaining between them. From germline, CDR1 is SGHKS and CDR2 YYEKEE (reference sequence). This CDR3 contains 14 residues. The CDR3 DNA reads TGTGCCAGCAGCTTGAAACCAGCTAACTATGGCTACACCTTC. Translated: CASSLKPANYGYTF.

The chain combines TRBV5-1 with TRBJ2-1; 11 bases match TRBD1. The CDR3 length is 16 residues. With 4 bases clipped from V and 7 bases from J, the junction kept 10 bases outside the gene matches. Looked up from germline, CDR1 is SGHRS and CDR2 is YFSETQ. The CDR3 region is CASSPQGQGGANEQFF. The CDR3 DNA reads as TGCGCCAGCAGCCCCCAGGGACAGGGGGGTGCAAATGAGCAGTTCTTC.

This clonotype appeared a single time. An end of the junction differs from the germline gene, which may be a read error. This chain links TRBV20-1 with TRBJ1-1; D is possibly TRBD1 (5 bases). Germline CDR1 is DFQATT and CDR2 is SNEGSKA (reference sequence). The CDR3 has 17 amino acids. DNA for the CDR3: TGCAGCGCTAGAAGGGGCAGGGCGGGGGTAAGAAACACTGAAGCTTTCTTT. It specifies CSARRGRAGVRNTEAFF.

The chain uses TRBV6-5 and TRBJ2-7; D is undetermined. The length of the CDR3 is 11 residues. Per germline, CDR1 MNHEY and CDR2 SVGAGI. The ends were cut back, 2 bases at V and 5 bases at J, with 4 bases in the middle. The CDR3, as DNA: TGTGCCAGCAGTTACGCCGACGAGCAGTACTTC. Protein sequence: CASSYADEQYF.

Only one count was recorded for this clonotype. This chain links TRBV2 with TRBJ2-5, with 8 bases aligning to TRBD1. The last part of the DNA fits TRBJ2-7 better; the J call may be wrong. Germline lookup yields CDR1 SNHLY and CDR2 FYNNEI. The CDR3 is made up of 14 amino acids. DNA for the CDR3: TGTGCCAGCAGTGAGGGCAGGGGGCTTATCGAGCAGTACTTC. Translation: CASSEGRGLIEQYF.

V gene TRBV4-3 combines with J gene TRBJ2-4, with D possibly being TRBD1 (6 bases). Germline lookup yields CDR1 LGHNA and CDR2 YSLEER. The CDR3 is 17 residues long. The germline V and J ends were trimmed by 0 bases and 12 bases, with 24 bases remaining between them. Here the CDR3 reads CASSQEYRAAGLDTQYF. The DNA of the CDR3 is TGCGCCAGCAGCCAAGAATACAGGGCAGCAGGTCTCGATACTCAGTACTTC.

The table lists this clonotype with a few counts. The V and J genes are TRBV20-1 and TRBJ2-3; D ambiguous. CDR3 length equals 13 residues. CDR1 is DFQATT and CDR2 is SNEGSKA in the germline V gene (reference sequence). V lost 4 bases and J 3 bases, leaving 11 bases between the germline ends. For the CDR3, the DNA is TGCAGTGCTACTCCCTCCGGTACAGATACGCAGTATTTT. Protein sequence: CSATPSGTDTQYF.

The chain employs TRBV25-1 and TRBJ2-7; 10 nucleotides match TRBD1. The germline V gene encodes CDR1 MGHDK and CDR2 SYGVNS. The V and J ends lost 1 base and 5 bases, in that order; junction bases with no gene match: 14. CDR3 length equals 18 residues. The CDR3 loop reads CASSESGKVDRGVNEQYF. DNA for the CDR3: TGTGCCAGCAGTGAATCGGGAAAAGTGGACAGGGGGGTGAACGAGCAGTACTTC.

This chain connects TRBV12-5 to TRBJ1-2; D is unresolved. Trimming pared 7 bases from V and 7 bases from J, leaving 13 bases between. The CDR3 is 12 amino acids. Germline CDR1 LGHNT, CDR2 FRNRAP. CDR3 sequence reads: CASAAVDFGYTF. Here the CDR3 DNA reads TGTGCTAGTGCCGCCGTGGACTTTGGCTACACCTTC.

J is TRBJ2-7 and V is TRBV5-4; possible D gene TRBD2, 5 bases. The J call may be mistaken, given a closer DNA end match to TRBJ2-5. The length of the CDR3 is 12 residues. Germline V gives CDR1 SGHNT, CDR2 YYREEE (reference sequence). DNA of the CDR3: TGTGCCAGCAGCTTGGAGCGGAAGACCCAGTACTTC. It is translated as CASSLERKTQYF.

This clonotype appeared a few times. DNA of the CDR3: TGTGCCAGCAGCTTGGCGGGGGGTCACATTCAGTACTTC. Translated, it gives CASSLAGGHIQYF. The V and J genes are TRBV5-6 and TRBJ2-4, with 7 bases fitting TRBD2. The germline V gene has CDR1 SGHDT and CDR2 YYEEEE. Trimming at V came to 0 bases and at J to 8 bases, leaving 2 bases not matched to a gene. CDR3 length: 13 amino acids.

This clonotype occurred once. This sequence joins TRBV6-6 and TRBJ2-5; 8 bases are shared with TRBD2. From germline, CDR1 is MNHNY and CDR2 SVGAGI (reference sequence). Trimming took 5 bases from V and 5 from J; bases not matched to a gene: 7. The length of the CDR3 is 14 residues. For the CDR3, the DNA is TGTGCCAGCAGTCCCGGACGGGGGGGGGAGACCCAGTACTTC. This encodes CASSPGRGGETQYF.

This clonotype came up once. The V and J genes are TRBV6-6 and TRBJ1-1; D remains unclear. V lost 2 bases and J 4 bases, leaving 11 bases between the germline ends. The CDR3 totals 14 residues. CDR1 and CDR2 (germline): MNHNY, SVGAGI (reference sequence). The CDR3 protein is CASSYLGVGTEAFF. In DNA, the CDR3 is TGTGCCAGCAGTTACCTAGGAGTAGGCACTGAAGCTTTCTTT.

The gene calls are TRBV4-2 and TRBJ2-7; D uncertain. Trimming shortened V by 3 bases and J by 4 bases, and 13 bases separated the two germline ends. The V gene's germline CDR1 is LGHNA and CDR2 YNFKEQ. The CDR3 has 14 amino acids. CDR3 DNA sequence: TGTGCCAGCAGCCAGCGAGGTACGGTTTACGAGCAGTACTTC. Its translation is CASSQRGTVYEQYF.

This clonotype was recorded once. CDR3 bases: TGTGCCAGCAGTTACTCGGTCCAGCGGGGCAAAGAGACCCAGTACTTC. Translation gives CASSYSVQRGKETQYF. The chain is built from TRBV6-6 and TRBJ2-5; 7 positions agree with TRBD2. V lost 0 bases to trimming and J lost 3 bases; unmatched junction nucleotides: 7. The germline CDR1 and CDR2 sequences are MNHNY and SVGAGI (reference sequence). The CDR3 is made up of 16 amino acids.